A selection of T cell receptor beta chains follows, all from one sample in a study of T cells after yellow fever vaccination. TCRdb ran MiXCR on the 5' RACE reads and lists one entry per CDR3 protein. Of roughly 260,000 distinct CDR3 sequences listed, 13% are singletons. The specimen comprised CD4+ T cells sorted from PBMCs, sampled 45 days after the yellow fever booster vaccination. The receptors here all came from a man in his thirties or forties who received the YFV17D yellow fever vaccine. Both conserved end residues are part of each CDR3. The D gene is left open where the match is weak. Clone sizes are given selectively: once, few, many, or a class where the clone is expanded.

>TRBJ2-7|TRBV20-1|14|.|.
TGCAGTGCTAACGTTGGCGGGAAGACCTACGAGCAGTACTTC
CSANVGGKTYEQYF
>TRBJ2-1|TRBV5-6|15|few|TRBD2
TGTGCCAGCAGCTTGGGTGGACTAGCGGGGAATGAGCAGTTCTTC
CASSLGGLAGNEQFF
>TRBJ2-6|TRBV6-1|16|few|.
TGTGCCAGCAGCCCCCGTCGGCTCCTGGGGGCCAACGTCCTGACTTTC
CASSPRRLLGANVLTF
>TRBJ2-5|TRBV4-3|15|few|TRBD1
TGCGCCAGCAGCTACACAGGGGGAAGGCCAGAGACCCAGTACTTC
CASSYTGGRPETQYF
>TRBJ2-7|TRBV3-1|15|few|.
TGTGCCAGCAGCCGAAACCCCTCCCGGCTTGAGGAGCAGTACTTC
CASSRNPSRLEEQYF
>TRBJ2-7|TRBV5-6|19|.|.
TGTGCCAGCAGCTTGCGCGGGTTCATTAAAATCAGCGCTTTGTCCGAGCAGTACTTC
CASSLRGFIKISALSEQYF
>TRBJ2-1|TRBV15|14|.|.
TGTGCCACCAGCAGAGCCCGGACAGCCGATGAGCAGTTCTTC
CATSRARTADEQFF
>TRBJ2-1|TRBV2|13|few|.
TGTGCCAGCACAAGGGAGAGTGAACTTGAGCAGTTCTTC
CASTRESELEQFF
>TRBJ2-5|TRBV5-1|13|few|.
TGCGCCAGCCGGCGAGAAGGACAAGAGACCCAGTACTTC
CASRREGQETQYF
>TRBJ2-1|TRBV5-4|15|few|TRBD1
TGTGCCAGCAGCCAGGGACAGGGGGAATACAATGAGCAGTTCTTC
CASSQGQGEYNEQFF
>TRBJ2-2|TRBV7-2|13|.|.
TGTGCCAGCAGAAGCCGCGCGGCCGGGGAGCTGTTTTTT
CASRSRAAGELFF
>TRBJ1-1|TRBV5-1|17|.|.
TGCGCCAGCAGCTTGGAAGGGGTTGGGCGGGCTGACACTGAAGCTTTCTTT
CASSLEGVGRADTEAFF
>TRBJ2-2|TRBV5-1|15|many|TRBD2
TGCGCCAGCTGGGGTACTAGCGTTGTGACCGGGGAGCTGTTTTTT
CASWGTSVVTGELFF
>TRBJ2-3|TRBV20-1|13|many|.
TGCAGTGCTAGGATCGGGAGCACAGATACGCAGTATTTT
CSARIGSTDTQYF
>TRBJ2-3|TRBV18|16|.|.
TGTGCCAGCTCACGCAACTCCCTAACTAGCACAGATACGCAGTATTTT
CASSRNSLTSTDTQYF
>TRBJ2-7|TRBV7-2|14|few|TRBD2
TGTGCCAGCAGCACCGGGGGGTCCTCCTACGAGCAGTACTTC
CASSTGGSSYEQYF
>TRBJ2-1|TRBV7-6|13|few|.
TGTGCCAGCAGCTCCCAGGGGTTTAATGAGCAGTTCTTC
CASSSQGFNEQFF
>TRBJ2-7|TRBV25-1|15|.|.
TGTGCCAGCAGTGACCCGGGACAAAGCTCCTACGAGCAGTACTTC
CASSDPGQSSYEQYF
>TRBJ2-3|TRBV5-5|17|few|.
TGTGCCAGCAGATCCGGAACGGGGGGCGGAAACACAGATACGCAGTATTTT
CASRSGTGGGNTDTQYF
>TRBJ2-7|TRBV6-5|18|few|TRBD2
TGTGCCAGCAGTATACAGTGGACTAGCGGGAGGAAAGTCTACGAGCAGTACTTC
CASSIQWTSGRKVYEQYF
>TRBJ2-5|TRBV12-3/TRBV12-4|17|.|.
TGTGCCAGCAGTATTAGCGCGCGGGCCATGGCTCAAGAGACCCAGTACTTC
CASSISARAMAQETQYF
>TRBJ2-7|TRBV7-2|13|.|.
TGTGCCAGCAGCTTACAGACCTCCTACGAGCAGTACTTC
CASSLQTSYEQYF
>TRBJ2-1|TRBV29-1|13|few|.
TGCAGCGTTGCTGAAGCCTCCTACAATGAGCAGTTCTTC
CSVAEASYNEQFF
>TRBJ2-1|TRBV20-1|14|many|.
TGCAGTGCTAGTCTTCGCCCGGTCTACAATGAGCAGTTCTTC
CSASLRPVYNEQFF
>TRBJ1-4|TRBV7-2|15|.|.
TGTGCCAGCAGCCGGGCGGACCAGGGAGGGGAAAAACTGTTTTTT
CASSRADQGGEKLFF
>TRBJ2-1|TRBV20-1|16|.|TRBD2
TGCAGTGCAACCGGGACTAGCGGGAGGGACTCGCTTGAGCAGTTCTTC
CSATGTSGRDSLEQFF
>TRBJ2-5|TRBV7-9|14|many|.
TGTGCCAGCAGCTTGGCAGGGGCCCAAGAGACCCAGTACTTC
CASSLAGAQETQYF
>TRBJ2-7|TRBV9|15|.|TRBD2
TGTGCCAGCAGCGTAAGCGGGAGGGGGACCTACGAGCAGTACTTC
CASSVSGRGTYEQYF
>TRBJ2-3|TRBV3-1|17|.|TRBD2
TGTGCCAGCAGCCAAGCGAGGACTAGCGGGAGGAAGGATACGCAGTATTTT
CASSQARTSGRKDTQYF
>TRBJ2-5|TRBV5-5|13|.|.
TGTGCCAGCAGCCTTTACCCGGGCGAGACCCAGTACTTC
CASSLYPGETQYF
>TRBJ1-4|TRBV5-5|17|.|.
TGTGCCAGCAGCCCGAATGCTATAGACAGGTCGGATGAAAAACTGTTTTTT
CASSPNAIDRSDEKLFF
>TRBJ2-4|TRBV5-1|15|.|TRBD2
TGCGCCAGCGGGGAGGGACTTAGAGCCAAAAACATTCAGTACTTC
CASGEGLRAKNIQYF
>TRBJ2-7|TRBV5-1|13|few|.
TGCGCCAGCAGCTTGCCGGCTTCCTACGAGCAGTACTTC
CASSLPASYEQYF
>TRBJ1-6|TRBV19|15|.|TRBD1
TGTGCCAGTAGTTACCGGGACAGGATTAATTCACCCCTCCACTTT
CASSYRDRINSPLHF
>TRBJ1-6|TRBV5-1|14|few|.
TGCGCCAGCAGCTTGGCCGAGGGGAATTCACCCCTCCACTTT
CASSLAEGNSPLHF
>TRBJ2-1|TRBV6-1|16|.|.
TGTGCCAGCAGGAAAGCCGGGACGGCGAGGGTACTTGAGCAGTTCTTC
CASRKAGTARVLEQFF
>TRBJ2-6|TRBV15|16|.|.
TGTGCCACCAGCAGAGTAAGAGTGTCTGGGGCCAACGTCCTGACTTTC
CATSRVRVSGANVLTF
>TRBJ2-7|TRBV12-3/TRBV12-4|14|.|.
TGTGCCAGCAGTTTGCACTCGCAGGGGTTCGAGCAGTACTTC
CASSLHSQGFEQYF
>TRBJ1-1|TRBV7-2|14|few|.
TGTGCCAGCAGCGCAGTCCTTATGAACACTGAAGCTTTCTTT
CASSAVLMNTEAFF
>TRBJ2-2|TRBV7-2|16|.|TRBD2
TGTGCCAGCAGCTTAGTCTCGGGAGGAAACACCGGGGAGCTGTTTTTT
CASSLVSGGNTGELFF
>TRBJ2-6|TRBV6-2/TRBV6-3|13|.|.
TGTGCCAGCGTAGGCTCTGGGGCCAACGTCCTGACTTTC
CASVGSGANVLTF
>TRBJ2-3|TRBV7-2|17|few|TRBD2
TGTGCCAGCACCACCCGGGGGACTAGCGGGACCACAGATACGCAGTATTTT
CASTTRGTSGTTDTQYF
>TRBJ2-7|TRBV28|15|.|.
TGTGCCAGCAGTTTATGGTCAGGGAGTCGCTACGAGCAGTACTTC
CASSLWSGSRYEQYF
>TRBJ1-4|TRBV7-2|14|.|.
TGTGCCAGCAGCTTAGGTCAGGGAGGAGGAAAACTGTTTTTT
CASSLGQGGGKLFF
>TRBJ2-6|TRBV6-1|14|.|.
TGTGCCAGCCAGGGGTTATCTGGGGCCAACGTCCTGACTTTC
CASQGLSGANVLTF
>TRBJ1-5|TRBV3-1|15|.|.
TGTGCCAGCAGCCAAGACGGGGCGGTGAGTCAGCCCCAGCATTTT
CASSQDGAVSQPQHF
>TRBJ1-4|TRBV7-9|14|.|.
TGTGCCAGCAGCTTCCGAGAAACTAATGAAAAACTGTTTTTT
CASSFRETNEKLFF
>TRBJ2-7|TRBV20-1|14|few|TRBD2
TGCAGTGCTAGACCTACTAGCGGGCCCTACGAGCAGTACTTC
CSARPTSGPYEQYF
>TRBJ1-2|TRBV27|14|few|.
TGTGCCAGCCGTGCATTATCTAGGGACTATGGCTACACCTTC
CASRALSRDYGYTF
>TRBJ2-5|TRBV7-6|14|.|.
TGTGCCAGCAGCCCGCCGGGACCTTTCGAGACCCAGTACTTC
CASSPPGPFETQYF
>TRBJ2-1|TRBV27|19|.|TRBD1
TGTGCCAGCAGTCCGGGGACAGGGGGCGGACTAGCGGTCTACAATGAGCAGTTCTTC
CASSPGTGGGLAVYNEQFF